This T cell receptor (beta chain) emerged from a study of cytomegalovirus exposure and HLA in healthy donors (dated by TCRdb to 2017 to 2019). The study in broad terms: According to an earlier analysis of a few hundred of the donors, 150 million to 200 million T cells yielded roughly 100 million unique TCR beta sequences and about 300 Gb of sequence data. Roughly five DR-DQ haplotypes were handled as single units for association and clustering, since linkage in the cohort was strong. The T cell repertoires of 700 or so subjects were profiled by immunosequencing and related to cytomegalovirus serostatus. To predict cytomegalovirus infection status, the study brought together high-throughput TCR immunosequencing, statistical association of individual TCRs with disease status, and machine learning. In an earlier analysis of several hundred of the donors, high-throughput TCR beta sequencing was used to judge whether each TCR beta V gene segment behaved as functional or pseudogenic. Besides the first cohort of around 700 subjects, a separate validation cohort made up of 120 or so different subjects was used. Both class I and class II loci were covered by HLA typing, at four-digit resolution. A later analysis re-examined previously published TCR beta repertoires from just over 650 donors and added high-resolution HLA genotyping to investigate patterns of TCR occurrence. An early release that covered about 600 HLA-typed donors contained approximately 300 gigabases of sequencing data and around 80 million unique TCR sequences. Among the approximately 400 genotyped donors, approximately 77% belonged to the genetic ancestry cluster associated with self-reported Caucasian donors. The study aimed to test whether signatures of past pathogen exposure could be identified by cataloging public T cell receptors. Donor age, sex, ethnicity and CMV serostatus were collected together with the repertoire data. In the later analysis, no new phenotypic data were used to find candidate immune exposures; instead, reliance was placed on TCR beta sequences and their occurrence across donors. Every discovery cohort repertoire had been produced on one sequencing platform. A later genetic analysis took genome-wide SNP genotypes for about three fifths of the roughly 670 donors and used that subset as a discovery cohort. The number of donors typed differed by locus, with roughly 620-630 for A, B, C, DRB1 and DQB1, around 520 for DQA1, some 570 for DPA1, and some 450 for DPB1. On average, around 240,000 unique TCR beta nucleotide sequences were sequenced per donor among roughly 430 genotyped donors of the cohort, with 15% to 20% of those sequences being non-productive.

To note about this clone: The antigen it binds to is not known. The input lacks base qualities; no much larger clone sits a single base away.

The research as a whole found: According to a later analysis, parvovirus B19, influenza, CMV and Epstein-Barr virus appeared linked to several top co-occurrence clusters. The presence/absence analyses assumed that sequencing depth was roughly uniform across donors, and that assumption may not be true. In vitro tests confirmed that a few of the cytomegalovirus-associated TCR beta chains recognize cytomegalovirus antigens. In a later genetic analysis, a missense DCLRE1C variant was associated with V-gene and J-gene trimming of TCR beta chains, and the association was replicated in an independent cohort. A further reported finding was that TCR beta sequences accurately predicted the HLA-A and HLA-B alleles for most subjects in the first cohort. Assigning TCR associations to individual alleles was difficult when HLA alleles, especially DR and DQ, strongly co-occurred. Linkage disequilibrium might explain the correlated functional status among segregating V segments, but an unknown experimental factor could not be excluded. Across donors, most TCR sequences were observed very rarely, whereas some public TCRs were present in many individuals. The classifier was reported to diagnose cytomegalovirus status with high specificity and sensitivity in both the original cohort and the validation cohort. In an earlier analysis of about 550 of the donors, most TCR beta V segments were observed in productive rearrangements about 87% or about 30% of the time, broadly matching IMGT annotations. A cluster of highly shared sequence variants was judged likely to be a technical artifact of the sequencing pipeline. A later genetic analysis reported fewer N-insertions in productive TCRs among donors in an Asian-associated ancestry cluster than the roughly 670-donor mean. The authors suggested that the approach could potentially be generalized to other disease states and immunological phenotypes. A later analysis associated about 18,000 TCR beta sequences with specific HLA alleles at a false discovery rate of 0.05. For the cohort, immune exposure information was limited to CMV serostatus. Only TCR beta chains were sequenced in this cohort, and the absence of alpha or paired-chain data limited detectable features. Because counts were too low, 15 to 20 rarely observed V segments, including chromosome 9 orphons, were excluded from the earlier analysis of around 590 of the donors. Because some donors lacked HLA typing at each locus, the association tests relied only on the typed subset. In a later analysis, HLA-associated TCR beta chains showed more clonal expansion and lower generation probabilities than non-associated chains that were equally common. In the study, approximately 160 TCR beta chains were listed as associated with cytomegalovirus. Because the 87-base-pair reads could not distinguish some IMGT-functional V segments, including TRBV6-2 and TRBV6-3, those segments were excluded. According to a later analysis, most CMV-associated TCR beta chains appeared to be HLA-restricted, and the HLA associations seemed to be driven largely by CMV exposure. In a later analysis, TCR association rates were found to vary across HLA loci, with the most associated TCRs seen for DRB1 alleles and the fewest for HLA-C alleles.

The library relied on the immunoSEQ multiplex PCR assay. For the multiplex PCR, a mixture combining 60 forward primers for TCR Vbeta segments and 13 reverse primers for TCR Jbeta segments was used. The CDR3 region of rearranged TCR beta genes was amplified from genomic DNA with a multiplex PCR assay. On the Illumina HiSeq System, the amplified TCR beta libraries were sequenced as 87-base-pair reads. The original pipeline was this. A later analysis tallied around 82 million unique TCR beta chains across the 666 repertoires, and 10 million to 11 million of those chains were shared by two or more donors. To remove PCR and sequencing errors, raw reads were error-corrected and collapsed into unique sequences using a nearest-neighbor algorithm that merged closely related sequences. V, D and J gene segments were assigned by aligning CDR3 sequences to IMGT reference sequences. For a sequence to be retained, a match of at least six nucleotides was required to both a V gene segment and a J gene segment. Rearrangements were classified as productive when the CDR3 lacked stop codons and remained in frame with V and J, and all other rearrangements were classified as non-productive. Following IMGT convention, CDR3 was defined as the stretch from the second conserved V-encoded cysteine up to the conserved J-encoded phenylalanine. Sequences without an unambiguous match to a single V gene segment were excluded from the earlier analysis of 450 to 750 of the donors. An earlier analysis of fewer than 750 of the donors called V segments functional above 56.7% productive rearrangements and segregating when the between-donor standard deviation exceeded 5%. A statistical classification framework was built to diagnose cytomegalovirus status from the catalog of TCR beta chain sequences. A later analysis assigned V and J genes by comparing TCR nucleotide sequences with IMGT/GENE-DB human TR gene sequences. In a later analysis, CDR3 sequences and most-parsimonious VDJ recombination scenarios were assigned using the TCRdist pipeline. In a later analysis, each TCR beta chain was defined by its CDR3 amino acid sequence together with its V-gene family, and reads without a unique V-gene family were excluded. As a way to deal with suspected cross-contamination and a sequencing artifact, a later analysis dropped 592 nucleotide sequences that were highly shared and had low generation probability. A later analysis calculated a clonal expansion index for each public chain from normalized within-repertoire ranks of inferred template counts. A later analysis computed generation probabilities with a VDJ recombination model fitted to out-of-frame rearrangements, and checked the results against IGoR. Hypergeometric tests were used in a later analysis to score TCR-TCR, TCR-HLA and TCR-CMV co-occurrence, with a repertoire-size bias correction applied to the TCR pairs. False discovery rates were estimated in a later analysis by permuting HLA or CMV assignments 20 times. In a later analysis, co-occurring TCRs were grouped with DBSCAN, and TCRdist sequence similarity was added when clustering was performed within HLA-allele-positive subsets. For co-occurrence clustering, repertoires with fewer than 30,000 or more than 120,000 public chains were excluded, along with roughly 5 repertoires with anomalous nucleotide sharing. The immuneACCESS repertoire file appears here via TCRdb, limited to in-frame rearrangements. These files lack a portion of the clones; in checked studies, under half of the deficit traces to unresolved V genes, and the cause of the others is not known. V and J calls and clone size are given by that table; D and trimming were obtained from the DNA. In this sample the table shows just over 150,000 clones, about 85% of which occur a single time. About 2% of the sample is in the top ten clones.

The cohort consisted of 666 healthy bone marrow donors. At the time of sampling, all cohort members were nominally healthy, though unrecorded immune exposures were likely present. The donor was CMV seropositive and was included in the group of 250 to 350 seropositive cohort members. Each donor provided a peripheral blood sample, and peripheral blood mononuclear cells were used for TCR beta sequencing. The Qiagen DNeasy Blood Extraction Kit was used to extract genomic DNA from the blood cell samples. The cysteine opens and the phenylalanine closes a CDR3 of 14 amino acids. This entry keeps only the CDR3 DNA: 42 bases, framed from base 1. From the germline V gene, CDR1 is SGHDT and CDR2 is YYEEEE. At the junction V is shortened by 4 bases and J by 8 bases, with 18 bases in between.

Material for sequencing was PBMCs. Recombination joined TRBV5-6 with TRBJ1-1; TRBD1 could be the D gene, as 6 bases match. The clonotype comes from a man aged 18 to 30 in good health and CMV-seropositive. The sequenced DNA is TGTGCCAGCAGCCGAGGACAGCTGGTGATGGAAGCTTTCTTT. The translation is CASSRGQLVMEAFF.